The text below deals with one TCR beta chain. As yet, its antigen is unknown. The data are from a study of T cell responses to AZD1222 COVID-19 vaccine. Points from the study as a whole: Spike-specific TCR breadth and depth both grew after two AZD1222 doses. Repertoire sampling occurred only after the peak T cell response. White British ancestry dominated among donors, who included more females, and clonal diversity was possibly underestimated.

V lost 0 bases, J lost 7 bases, and 10 bases lay in between. This CDR3 spans 14 amino acids. Sequencing was performed with immunoSEQ multiplex PCR; in TCRdb, only in-frame clones are kept and a portion is missing. This table holds 85,000 to 100,000 clones, roughly 91% found once. This clonotype was sampled from an adult in good health. The chain employs TRBV23-1 and TRBJ1-5; the D is unclear. TRBV23-1 is an ORF, with its function uncertain. Sequencing used peripheral blood, obtained on day 0 of AZD1222 vaccination. CDR3 in DNA: TGCGCCAGCAGTCAATCCTGTGGGGTACAGCCCCAGCATTTT. Amino acids: CASSQSCGVQPQHF.